This entry concerns a single T cell receptor beta chain. Between the trimmed V and J ends, which lost 4 bases and 11 bases, there was a span of 13 bases. CDR3 size: 12 residues. Germline CDR1 is MNHEY and CDR2 is SMNVEV (reference sequence). The data were obtained in a study of shared clonotypes between healthy human individuals. Using immunoSEQ multiplex PCR, the repertoire was profiled, and TCRdb retains in-frame clones only, with some absent. There are 950,000 to 1,200,000 clones in the sample; approximately 75% occur only once, and roughly 0.9% lies in the top ten. The genes are TRBV27 and TRBJ2-3, with D uncertain. This sequence was found in a man aged 18 to 29 in good health. Some clones in this sample may be carry-over from other donors' samples. Sequences were obtained from memory CD4+ T cells from PBMCs. The subset: CD45RA-negative fraction. The CDR3, as DNA: TGTGCCAGCAGTTCAGTGGCAGGCTGGCAGTATTTT. Translation gives CASSSVAGWQYF.